Included here is one T cell receptor (beta chain) sequence, with context. The record originates from a study of T cells in Graves' hyperthyroidism and ophthalmopathy. The CDR3 regions of TCR beta were amplified from RNA transcripts. A first-round RT-PCR of the TCR CDR3 used the HTBI primer set. TCRdb re-analysed the multiplex PCR reads in MiXCR, keeping a single row per CDR3 protein. The table has 500,000 to 600,000 distinct CDR3 sequences, approximately 15% seen once; the top ten hold around 18%. Specimen: blood. The clonotype originates from a woman aged 18-29 years with Graves' hyperthyroidism.

CDR3 coding DNA: TGTGCCACCTTAGGGGAGTACAATGAGCAGTTCTTC. Protein sequence: CATLGEYNEQFF. The V gene is TRBV24-1, the J gene TRBJ2-1, with D perhaps matching TRBD1 or TRBD2 (5 bases each). The V gene's germline CDR1 is KGHDR and CDR2 SFDVKD. V was pared by 9 bases and J by 4 bases, with 9 bases between. CDR3 size: 12 residues.